Listed below are T cell receptor beta chains from one sample, sequenced in a study of T cells in localized non-small cell lung cancer. Generated by immunoSEQ multiplex PCR, the TCRdb table keeps only in-frame clones and is missing some. The top ten hold 8% to 10% of the sample, which has tens of thousands of clones, around 80% seen once. The specimen was peripheral blood, collected before any cancer treatment. Source of these receptors: a female donor of 60 years or more with stage I lung adenocarcinoma. The CDR3 runs from the conserved cysteine through the conserved F or W.

CDR3aa: CASSFGRISGNTIYF
j_gene: TRBJ1-3
v_gene: TRBV7-6

CDR3aa: CASSQDRIPGGYTF
j_gene: TRBJ1-2
v_gene: TRBV4-3

CDR3aa: CASRPTVVIESPLHF
j_gene: TRBJ1-6
v_gene: TRBV6-5

CDR3aa: CATSRGTASYGYTF
j_gene: TRBJ1-2
v_gene: TRBV15

CDR3aa: CASSSSGGFGDTQYF
j_gene: TRBJ2-3
v_gene: TRBV28

CDR3aa: CASSLSVRVGVNEQFF
j_gene: TRBJ2-1
v_gene: TRBV11-2

CDR3aa: CASSPRLAGGHIEQFF
j_gene: TRBJ2-1
v_gene: TRBV7-3

CDR3aa: CASSYRGASNQPQHF
j_gene: TRBJ1-5
v_gene: TRBV6-6

CDR3aa: CASSSGILGNTIYF
j_gene: TRBJ1-3
v_gene: TRBV7-2

CDR3aa: CASSLGRTAYNEQFF
j_gene: TRBJ2-1
v_gene: TRBV5-6

CDR3aa: CAWKAASYEQYF
j_gene: TRBJ2-7
v_gene: TRBV30

CDR3aa: CASSPPAGLAKNIQYF
j_gene: TRBJ2-4
v_gene: TRBV18

CDR3aa: CASSPGQGGDTQYF
j_gene: TRBJ2-3
v_gene: TRBV19

CDR3aa: CASSVGTGVNTEAFF
j_gene: TRBJ1-1
v_gene: TRBV9

CDR3aa: CASSTNLGPGNEQFF
j_gene: TRBJ2-1
v_gene: TRBV19

CDR3aa: CASSRGGQETQYF
j_gene: TRBJ2-5
v_gene: TRBV9

CDR3aa: CSVETDAVSGNTIYF
j_gene: TRBJ1-3
v_gene: TRBV29-1

CDR3aa: CASSDTAANEKLFF
j_gene: TRBJ1-4
v_gene: TRBV25-1

CDR3aa: CAWSEGGREVLGDTQYF
j_gene: TRBJ2-3
v_gene: TRBV30